These T cell receptor beta chains were read from a single sample in a study of technical replicates of blood from a few donors. Assay used: immunoSEQ multiplex PCR; TCRdb lists only in-frame clones, some missing. The sample consists of over 90,000 clones, approximately 96% of them appearing once. Sequenced sample: T cells isolated from PBMCs. Receptor source: a human donor in good health. The CDR3 runs from the conserved cysteine through the conserved F or W. Fields, in order: clone size, D gene, J gene, V gene, CDR3 protein, CDR3 DNA. The D gene is left open where the match is weak. Clone size is stated in some rows and not others, as once, few, many or a class when expanded.

NA | NA | TRBJ1-2 | TRBV4-2 | CASSQTSSGYGYTF | TGTGCCAGCAGCCAAACCTCTTCGGGTTATGGCTACACCTTC
NA | TRBD1 | TRBJ1-2 | TRBV30 | CAWTRDSYGYTF | TGTGCCTGGACGCGGGACAGCTATGGCTACACCTTC
NA | NA | TRBJ2-4 | TRBV9 | CASSLSRGWVKNIQYF | TGTGCCAGCAGCCTATCTAGGGGTTGGGTCAAAAACATTCAGTACTTC
NA | TRBD2 | TRBJ2-1 | TRBV6-5 | CASMGLNHNEQFF | TGTGCCAGCATGGGACTAAATCACAATGAGCAGTTCTTC
NA | NA | TRBJ2-5 | TRBV2 | CASSEGTKETQYF | TGTGCCAGCAGTGAAGGGACAAAAGAGACCCAGTACTTC
NA | TRBD1 | TRBJ1-5 | TRBV19 | CASSPRGIRDRGWNQPQHF | TGTGCCAGTAGTCCCAGGGGAATCCGGGACAGGGGCTGGAATCAGCCCCAGCATTTT
once | NA | TRBJ1-4 | TRBV7-2 | CASIKPDSRRTNEKLFF | TGTGCCAGCATTAAACCGGACAGCCGCAGAACTAATGAAAAACTGTTTTTT
NA | NA | TRBJ1-1 | TRBV6-1 | CASSVELSDTEAFF | TGTGCCAGCAGTGTAGAGTTGTCGGACACTGAAGCTTTCTTT
few | TRBD1 | TRBJ1-2 | TRBV6-1 | CASSETPGGGVRNYGYTF | TGTGCCAGCAGTGAGACTCCAGGGGGCGGAGTCCGAAACTATGGCTACACCTTC
NA | NA | TRBJ2-7 | TRBV6-5 | CASSYVGGTYEQYF | TGTGCCAGCAGTTATGTGGGAGGAACCTACGAGCAGTACTTC
NA | NA | TRBJ2-7 | TRBV6-6 | CASTPTGSYEQYF | TGTGCCAGCACCCCAACCGGGTCCTACGAGCAGTACTTC
NA | NA | TRBJ2-5 | TRBV28 | CASSPFETQYF | TGTGCCAGCAGTCCATTCGAGACCCAGTACTTC
NA | NA | TRBJ2-7 | TRBV30 | CAWSVPAGRYEQYF | TGTGCCTGGAGTGTACCCGCAGGGCGATACGAGCAGTACTTC
NA | TRBD1 | TRBJ1-1 | TRBV9 | CASSVTGGEAFF | TGTGCCAGCAGCGTAACAGGGGGTGAAGCTTTCTTT
NA | TRBD1 | TRBJ2-7 | TRBV6-6 | CASRTGANHEQYF | TGTGCCAGCAGAACAGGGGCAAATCACGAGCAGTACTTC
NA | TRBD2 | TRBJ2-1 | TRBV4-3 | CASSPGTSGGNEQFF | TGCGCCAGCAGCCCTGGGACTAGCGGAGGCAATGAGCAGTTCTTC
NA | NA | TRBJ2-1 | TRBV7-3 | CASSLSGPINEQFF | TGTGCCAGCAGCCTCAGCGGGCCGATTAATGAGCAGTTCTTC
NA | TRBD1 | TRBJ1-2 | TRBV6-1 | CASSENRGRGYTF | TGTGCCAGCAGTGAAAACAGGGGGCGAGGCTACACCTTC
NA | NA | TRBJ1-2 | TRBV10-1 | CASGIQGRDDYGYTF | TGCGCCAGCGGCATACAGGGACGAGATGACTATGGCTACACCTTC
NA | NA | TRBJ2-4 | TRBV9 | CASSVGIPLAKNIQYF | TGTGCCAGCAGCGTGGGCATACCTCTGGCCAAAAACATTCAGTACTTC
once | TRBD2 | TRBJ2-5 | TRBV9 | CASSVGTSGSETQYF | TGTGCCAGCAGCGTAGGGACTAGCGGGAGCGAGACCCAGTACTTC
NA | TRBD1 | TRBJ2-7 | TRBV7-2 | CASQAGTGGQQYF | TGTGCCAGCCAAGCCGGGACAGGGGGCCAGCAGTACTTC
NA | NA | TRBJ2-7 | TRBV10-3 | CAISGDNSYEQYF | TGTGCCATCAGTGGGGACAACTCCTACGAGCAGTACTTC
NA | NA | TRBJ1-5 | TRBV19 | CASSIVEGSNQPQHF | TGTGCCAGTAGTATAGTGGAGGGGAGCAATCAGCCCCAGCATTTT
NA | TRBD1 | TRBJ1-2 | TRBV2 | CASSEGQGALENIYGYTF | TGTGCCAGCAGTGAAGGACAGGGGGCTTTGGAAAATATCTATGGCTACACCTTC
NA | NA | TRBJ1-5 | TRBV6-6 | CASSYSEGNQPQHF | TGTGCCAGCAGTTACTCAGAGGGCAATCAGCCCCAGCATTTT
NA | NA | TRBJ1-1 | TRBV2 | CASVPYNTEAFF | TGTGCCAGTGTCCCTTATAACACTGAAGCTTTCTTT
NA | NA | TRBJ1-2 | TRBV6-5 | CASSYSEGLGYGYTF | TGTGCCAGCAGTTACTCGGAGGGATTAGGCTATGGCTACACCTTC
NA | NA | TRBJ2-5 | TRBV7-7 | CASSLNFQETQYF | TGTGCCAGCAGCTTAAACTTCCAAGAGACCCAGTACTTC
NA | TRBD1 | TRBJ2-1 | TRBV7-8 | CASSSKPGQGGPEQFF | TGTGCCAGCAGCTCGAAGCCGGGACAGGGGGGGCCTGAGCAGTTCTTC
NA | NA | TRBJ2-6 | TRBV19 | CASSISGVGANVLTF | TGTGCCAGTAGTATATCCGGGGTCGGGGCCAACGTCCTGACTTTC
NA | TRBD2 | TRBJ2-1 | TRBV30 | CASRTSGSYNEQFF | TGTGCCTCAAGGACTAGCGGGAGCTACAATGAGCAGTTCTTC
NA | TRBD2 | TRBJ2-1 | TRBV19 | CASSSGTSVFDEQFF | TGTGCCAGTAGTTCCGGGACTAGTGTATTCGATGAGCAGTTCTTC
NA | TRBD2 | TRBJ2-1 | TRBV13 | CASSYNSGTQMFNEQFF | TGTGCCAGCAGCTACAATAGCGGGACACAAATGTTTAATGAGCAGTTCTTC
NA | NA | TRBJ2-7 | TRBV7-8 | CASSLSEGTTYEQYF | TGTGCCAGCAGCCTTAGCGAGGGCACAACCTACGAGCAGTACTTC
NA | NA | TRBJ2-3 | TRBV20-1 | CSVSGASTQYF | TGCAGTGTTTCAGGGGCAAGTACGCAGTATTTT
few | NA | TRBJ2-2 | TRBV7-6 | CASSLDGLSTGELFF | TGTGCCAGCAGCTTAGATGGCTTATCCACCGGGGAGCTGTTTTTT
NA | TRBD2 | TRBJ2-3 | TRBV30 | CAWSVAGGPTDTQYF | TGTGCCTGGAGTGTGGCGGGAGGGCCAACAGATACGCAGTATTTT
NA | NA | TRBJ2-2 | TRBV9 | CASSPSMVNTGELFF | TGTGCCAGCAGCCCCTCTATGGTGAACACCGGGGAGCTGTTTTTT
NA | NA | TRBJ2-3 | TRBV9 | CASSVGHLTSTDTQYF | TGTGCCAGCAGCGTAGGTCACCTAACTAGCACAGATACGCAGTATTTT
NA | NA | TRBJ2-7 | TRBV7-9 | CASSLASGEQYF | TGTGCCAGCAGCTTGGCCAGCGGCGAGCAGTACTTC
NA | TRBD1 | TRBJ2-7 | TRBV5-4 | CASSFDRGYEQYF | TGTGCCAGCAGCTTTGACAGGGGGTACGAGCAGTACTTC
NA | NA | TRBJ2-4 | TRBV9 | CASSVESRANLNIQYF | TGTGCCAGCAGCGTAGAGTCGCGAGCCAACTTAAACATTCAGTACTTC
NA | NA | TRBJ2-7 | TRBV27 | CASSGSQGPLREQYF | TGTGCCAGCAGTGGAAGCCAGGGGCCGTTAAGAGAGCAGTACTTC
once | NA | TRBJ2-7 | TRBV2 | CASTADTGSDEQYF | TGTGCCAGCACCGCAGATACAGGGTCCGACGAGCAGTACTTC
NA | NA | TRBJ2-7 | TRBV5-6 | CASSLWTNYEQYF | TGTGCCAGCAGCTTGTGGACAAACTACGAGCAGTACTTC
NA | TRBD1 | TRBJ2-5 | TRBV28 | CASSLGGQGEETQYF | TGTGCCAGCAGTTTGGGAGGACAGGGGGAAGAGACCCAGTACTTC
NA | NA | TRBJ1-1 | TRBV5-1 | CASSLWDTDTEAFF | TGCGCCAGCAGCCTCTGGGACACAGACACTGAAGCTTTCTTT
NA | TRBD1 | TRBJ1-1 | TRBV19 | CASRDRGLTEAFF | TGTGCCAGTAGGGACAGGGGGCTTACTGAAGCTTTCTTT
NA | NA | TRBJ1-5 | TRBV19 | CASSMVGLWQPQHF | TGTGCCAGTAGTATGGTGGGGCTTTGGCAGCCCCAGCATTTT
NA | TRBD1 | TRBJ2-7 | TRBV7-2 | CASSLGTGTELYEQYF | TGTGCCAGCAGCTTAGGAACCGGGACAGAACTTTACGAGCAGTACTTC
NA | TRBD2 | TRBJ2-7 | TRBV29-1 | CSVEEAGGSYEQYF | TGCAGCGTTGAAGAGGCGGGAGGGTCCTACGAGCAGTACTTC
NA | NA | TRBJ2-1 | TRBV5-3 | CARFVIDEQFF | TGTGCCAGGTTTGTTATCGATGAGCAGTTCTTC
NA | NA | TRBJ1-1 | TRBV11-2 | CASSFGPGGTEAFF | TGTGCCAGCAGCTTCGGACCGGGGGGGACTGAAGCTTTCTTT
NA | TRBD1 | TRBJ2-3 | TRBV9 | CASSDPKGGQGIDTQYF | TGTGCCAGCAGCGACCCAAAAGGGGGACAGGGGATAGATACGCAGTATTTT
NA | TRBD1 | TRBJ1-1 | TRBV7-8 | CASGRDRGNTEAFF | TGTGCCAGCGGCCGGGACAGAGGGAACACTGAAGCTTTCTTT
NA | TRBD1 | TRBJ1-5 | TRBV2 | CASRWTGGDQPQHF | TGTGCCAGCAGATGGACAGGGGGCGATCAGCCCCAGCATTTT
NA | NA | TRBJ2-3 | TRBV7-3 | CASSSERATSTDTQYF | TGTGCCAGCAGCTCCGAGCGGGCTACTAGCACAGATACGCAGTATTTT
NA | TRBD2 | TRBJ2-3 | TRBV5-1 | CASSLGTSGIYTQYF | TGCGCCAGCAGCTTGGGGACTAGCGGGATATATACGCAGTATTTT
NA | NA | TRBJ2-3 | TRBV9 | CASSVEDGSGQYF | TGTGCCAGCAGCGTAGAGGACGGGAGCGGGCAGTATTTT